This TCR beta chain was observed in a study of regulatory T cells in long-lasting Graves disease. General study findings and limits: Persistent patients shared more public clonotypes (2,741) than newly diagnosed patients (under 1,000).

In regard to this clonotype: Its antigen is unknown.

V shed 5 bases and J 4 bases; nucleotides not matched to a gene: 16. This CDR3 region has 17 residues. From germline, CDR1 is SGHVS and CDR2 FNYEAQ. Stated time point: newly diagnosed GD, antithyroid drugs for less than 3 months. From PBMCs, RNA was extracted and then used to make the TCR library. Researchers made TCR beta libraries by using iRepertoire HTBI primers and running Arm-PCR on CDR3 regions. TCRdb redid the calling of the multiplex PCR reads with MiXCR, one entry per CDR3 protein. The sample shows some 250,000 distinct CDR3 sequences, around 18% of them seen only once. These data also formed part of another study, on T cells in Graves' hyperthyroidism and ophthalmopathy. That study reports: In blood, most of the thyroid clonotypes expanded above 0.001 were also present. Through a model of 13 V-J features, ophthalmopathy was separated from stable hyperthyroidism.

The specimen was peripheral blood mononuclear cells (PBMCs), collected at new diagnosis, from a patient treated with antithyroid drugs. The clonotype comes from a woman between 25 and 40 years old with Graves disease. J is TRBJ1-2 and V is TRBV7-6; 7 nucleotides agree with TRBD1. CDR3 protein: CASSQGQLGPRSYGYTF. DNA of the CDR3: TGTGCCAGCAGCCAGGGACAGCTTGGCCCGCGAAGCTATGGCTACACCTTC.